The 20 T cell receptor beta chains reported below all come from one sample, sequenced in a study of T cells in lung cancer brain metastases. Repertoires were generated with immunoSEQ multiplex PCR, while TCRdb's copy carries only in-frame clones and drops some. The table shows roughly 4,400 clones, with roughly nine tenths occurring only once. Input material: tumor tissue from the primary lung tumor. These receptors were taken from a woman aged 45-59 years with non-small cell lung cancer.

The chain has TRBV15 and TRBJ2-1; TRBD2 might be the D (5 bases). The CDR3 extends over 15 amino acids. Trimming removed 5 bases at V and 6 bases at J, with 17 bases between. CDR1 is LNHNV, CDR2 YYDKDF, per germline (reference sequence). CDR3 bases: TGTGCCACCAGCCAAACAATCGGACTCGGCAATGAGCAGTTCTTC. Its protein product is CATSQTIGLGNEQFF. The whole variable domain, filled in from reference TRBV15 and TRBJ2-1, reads DAMVIQNPRYQVTQFGKPVTLSCSQTLNHNVMYWYQQKSSQAPKLLFHYYDKDFNNEADTPDNFQSRRPNTSFCFLDIRSPGLGDTAMYLCATSQTIGLGNEQFFGPGTRLTVL.

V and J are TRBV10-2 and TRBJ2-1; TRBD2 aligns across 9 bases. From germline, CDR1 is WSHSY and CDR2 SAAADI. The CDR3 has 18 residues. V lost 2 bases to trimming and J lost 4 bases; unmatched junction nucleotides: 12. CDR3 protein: CASSEPLDSLAGYNEQFF. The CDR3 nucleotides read TGCGCCAGCAGTGAGCCCCTCGACTCACTAGCGGGTTACAATGAGCAGTTCTTC.

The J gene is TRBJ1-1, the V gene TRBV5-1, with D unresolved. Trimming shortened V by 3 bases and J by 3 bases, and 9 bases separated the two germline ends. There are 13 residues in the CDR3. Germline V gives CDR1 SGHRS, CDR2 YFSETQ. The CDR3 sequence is CASSWTQDTEAFF. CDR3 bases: TGCGCCAGCAGCTGGACTCAAGACACTGAAGCTTTCTTT.

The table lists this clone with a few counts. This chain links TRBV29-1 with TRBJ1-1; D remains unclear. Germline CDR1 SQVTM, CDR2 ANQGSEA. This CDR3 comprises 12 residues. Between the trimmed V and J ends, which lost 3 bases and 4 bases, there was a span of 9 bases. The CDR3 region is CSVDPPFTEAFF. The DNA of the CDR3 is TGCAGCGTTGATCCCCCTTTCACTGAAGCTTTCTTT. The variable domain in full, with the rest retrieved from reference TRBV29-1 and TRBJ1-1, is SAVISQKPSRDICQRGTSLTIQCQVDSQVTMMFWYRQQPGQSLTLIATANQGSEATYESGFVIDKFPISRPNLTFSTLTVSNMSPEDSSIYLCSVDPPFTEAFFGQGTRLTVV.

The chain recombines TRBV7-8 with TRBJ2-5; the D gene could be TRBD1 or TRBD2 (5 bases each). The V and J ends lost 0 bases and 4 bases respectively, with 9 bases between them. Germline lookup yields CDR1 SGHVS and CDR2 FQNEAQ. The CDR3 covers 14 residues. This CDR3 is CASSLAARGETQYF. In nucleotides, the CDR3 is TGTGCCAGCAGCTTAGCGGCGAGGGGAGAGACCCAGTACTTC.

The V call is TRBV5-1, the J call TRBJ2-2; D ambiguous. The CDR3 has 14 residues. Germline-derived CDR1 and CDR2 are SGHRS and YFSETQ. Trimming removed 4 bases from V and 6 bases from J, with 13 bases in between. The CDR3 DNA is TGCGCCAGCAGCGCCTCAATCCAGGCCGGGGAGCTGTTTTTT. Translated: CASSASIQAGELFF.

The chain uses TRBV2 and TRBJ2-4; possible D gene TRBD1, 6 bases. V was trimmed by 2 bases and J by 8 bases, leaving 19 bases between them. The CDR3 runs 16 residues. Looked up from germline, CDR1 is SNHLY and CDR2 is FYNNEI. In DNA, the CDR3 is TGTGCCAGCAGTGAATCATACAGGGCAGACCGGGACATTCAGTACTTC. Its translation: CASSESYRADRDIQYF. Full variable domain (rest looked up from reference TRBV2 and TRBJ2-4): EPEVTQTPSHQVTQMGQEVILRCVPISNHLYFYWYRQILGQKVEFLVSFYNNEISEKSEIFDDQFSVERPDGSNFTLKIRSTKLEDSAMYFCASSESYRADRDIQYFGAGTRLSVL.

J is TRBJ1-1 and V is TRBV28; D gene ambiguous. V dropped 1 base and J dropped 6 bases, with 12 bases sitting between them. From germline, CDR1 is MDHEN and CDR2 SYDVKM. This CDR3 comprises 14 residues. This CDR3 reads CASSLYRVGPEAFF. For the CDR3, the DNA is TGTGCCAGCAGTTTATACCGGGTCGGGCCTGAAGCTTTCTTT.

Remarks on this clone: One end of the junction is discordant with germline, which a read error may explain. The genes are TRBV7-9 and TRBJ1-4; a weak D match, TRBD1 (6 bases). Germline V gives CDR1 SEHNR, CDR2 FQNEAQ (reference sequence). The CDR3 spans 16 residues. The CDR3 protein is CTSSLAQGILNEKLFF. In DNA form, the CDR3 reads TGTACCAGCAGCTTAGCCCAGGGGATTCTGAATGAAAAACTGTTTTTT.

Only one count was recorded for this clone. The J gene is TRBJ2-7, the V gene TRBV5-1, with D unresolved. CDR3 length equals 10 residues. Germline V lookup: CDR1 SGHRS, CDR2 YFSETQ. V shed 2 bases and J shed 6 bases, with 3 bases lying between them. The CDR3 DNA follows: TGCGCCAGCAGCTTATGCGAGCAGTACGTC. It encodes CASSLCEQYV.

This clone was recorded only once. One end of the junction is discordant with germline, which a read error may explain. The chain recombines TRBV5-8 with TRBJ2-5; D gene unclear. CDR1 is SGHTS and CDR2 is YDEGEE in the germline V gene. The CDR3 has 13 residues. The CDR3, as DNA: TGTGCCAGCAGCTTGGACCTTCGAGAGACCCAATACTTC. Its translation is CASSLDLRETQYF.

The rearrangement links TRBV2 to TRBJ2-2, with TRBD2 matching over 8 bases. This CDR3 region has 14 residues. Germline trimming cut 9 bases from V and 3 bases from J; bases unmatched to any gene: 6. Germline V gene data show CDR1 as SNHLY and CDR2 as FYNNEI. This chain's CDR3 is CASEREWDTGELFF. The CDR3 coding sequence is TGTGCCAGTGAGCGGGAGTGGGACACCGGGGAGCTGTTTTTT.

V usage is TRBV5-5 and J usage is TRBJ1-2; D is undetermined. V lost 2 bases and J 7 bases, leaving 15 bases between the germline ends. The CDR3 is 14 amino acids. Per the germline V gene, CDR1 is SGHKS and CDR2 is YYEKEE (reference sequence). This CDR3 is CASSLVSSTSGYTF. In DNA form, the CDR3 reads TGTGCCAGCAGCTTAGTATCATCCACCTCTGGCTACACCTTC.

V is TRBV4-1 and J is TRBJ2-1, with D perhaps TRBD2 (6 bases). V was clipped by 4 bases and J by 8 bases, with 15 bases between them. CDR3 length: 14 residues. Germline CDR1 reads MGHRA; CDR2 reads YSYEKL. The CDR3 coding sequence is TGCGCCAGCAGCCGCGAGACTAGTACCGATGAGCAGTTCTTC. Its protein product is CASSRETSTDEQFF.

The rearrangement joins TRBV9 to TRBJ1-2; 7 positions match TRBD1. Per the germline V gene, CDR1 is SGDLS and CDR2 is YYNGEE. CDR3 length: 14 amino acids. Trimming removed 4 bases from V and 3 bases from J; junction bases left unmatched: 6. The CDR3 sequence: CASSSTGTHYGYTF. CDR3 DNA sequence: TGTGCCAGCAGCTCGACAGGGACCCACTATGGCTACACCTTC.

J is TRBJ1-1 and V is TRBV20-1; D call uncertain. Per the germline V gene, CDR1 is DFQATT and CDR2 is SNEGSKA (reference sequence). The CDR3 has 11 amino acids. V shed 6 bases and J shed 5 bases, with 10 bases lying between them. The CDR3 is CSAVWETEAFF. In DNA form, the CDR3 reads TGCAGTGCGGTATGGGAGACTGAAGCTTTCTTT.

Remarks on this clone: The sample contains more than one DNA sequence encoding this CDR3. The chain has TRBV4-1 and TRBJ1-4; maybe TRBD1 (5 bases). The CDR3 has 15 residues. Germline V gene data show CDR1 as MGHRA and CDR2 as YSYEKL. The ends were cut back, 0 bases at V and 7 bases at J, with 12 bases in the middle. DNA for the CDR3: TGCGCCAGCAGCCAAGATCCGGGGGTCGGTGAAAAACTGTTTTTT. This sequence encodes CASSQDPGVGEKLFF.

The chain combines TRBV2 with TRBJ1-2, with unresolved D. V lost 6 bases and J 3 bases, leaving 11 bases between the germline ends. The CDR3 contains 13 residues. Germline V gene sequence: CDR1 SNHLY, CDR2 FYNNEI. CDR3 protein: CASSATRDYGYTF. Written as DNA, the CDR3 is TGTGCCAGCAGCGCGACGAGGGACTATGGCTACACCTTC.

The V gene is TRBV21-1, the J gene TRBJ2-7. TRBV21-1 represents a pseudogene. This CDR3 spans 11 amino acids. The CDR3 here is CAGPSSYEQYV. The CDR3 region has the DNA TGTGCCGGACCAAGCTCCTACGAGCAGTACGTC.

The CDR3 DNA follows: TGTGCCAGTAGTATGGTGTGGAGGAACACTGAAGCTTTCTTT. Its translation is CASSMVWRNTEAFF. This chain uses TRBV19 with TRBJ1-1; the D is unclear. V was trimmed by 3 bases and J by 1 base, leaving 9 bases between them. The CDR3 totals 14 residues. CDR1 is LNHDA and CDR2 is SQIVND in the germline V gene (reference sequence).